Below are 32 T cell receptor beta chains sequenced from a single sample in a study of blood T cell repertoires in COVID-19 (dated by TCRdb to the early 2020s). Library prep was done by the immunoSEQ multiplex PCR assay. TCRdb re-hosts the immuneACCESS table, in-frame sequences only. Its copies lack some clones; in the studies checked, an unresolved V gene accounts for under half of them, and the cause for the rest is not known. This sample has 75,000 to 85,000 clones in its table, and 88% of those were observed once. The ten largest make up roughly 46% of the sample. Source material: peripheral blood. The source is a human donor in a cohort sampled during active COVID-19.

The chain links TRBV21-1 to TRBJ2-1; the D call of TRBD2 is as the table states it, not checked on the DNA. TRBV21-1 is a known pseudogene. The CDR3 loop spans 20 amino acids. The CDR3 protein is CASSKKMSGRTSGSLDEQFF. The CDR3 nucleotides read TGTGCCAGCAGCAAAAAAATGTCCGGTCGGACTAGCGGGAGCCTCGATGAGCAGTTCTTC.

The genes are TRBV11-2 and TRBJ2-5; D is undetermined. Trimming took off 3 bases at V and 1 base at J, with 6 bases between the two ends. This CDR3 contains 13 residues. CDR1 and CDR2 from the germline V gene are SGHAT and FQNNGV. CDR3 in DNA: TGTGCCAGCAGCTTTGAGTCCCAAGAGACCCAGTACTTC. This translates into CASSFESQETQYF. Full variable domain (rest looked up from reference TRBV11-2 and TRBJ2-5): EAGVAQSPRYKIIEKRQSVAFWCNPISGHATLYWYQQILGQGPKLLIQFQNNGVVDDSQLPKDRFSAERLKGVDSTLKIQPAKLEDSAVYLCASSFESQETQYFGPGTRLLVL.

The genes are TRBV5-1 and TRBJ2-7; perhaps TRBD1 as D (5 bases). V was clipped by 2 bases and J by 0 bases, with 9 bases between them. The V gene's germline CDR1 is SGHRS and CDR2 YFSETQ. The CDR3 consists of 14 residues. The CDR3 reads CASSFDSSSYEQYF. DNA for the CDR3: TGCGCCAGCAGCTTTGACAGTAGCTCCTACGAGCAGTACTTC.

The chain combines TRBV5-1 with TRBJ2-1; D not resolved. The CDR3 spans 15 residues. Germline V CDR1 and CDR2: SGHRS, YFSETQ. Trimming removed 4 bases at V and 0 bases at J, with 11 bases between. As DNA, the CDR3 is TGCGCCAGCAGCCTGTCGGGTCTCTCCTACAATGAGCAGTTCTTC. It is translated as CASSLSGLSYNEQFF.

CDR3 sequence (DNA): TGTGCCAGCAGTGACTACGGGGGATCGATCAACACAGATACGCAGTATTTT. Protein sequence: CASSDYGGSINTDTQYF. The chain links TRBV2 to TRBJ2-3; a weak D match, TRBD2 (6 bases). CDR3 length: 17 residues. Germline V gene sequence: CDR1 SNHLY, CDR2 FYNNEI. V was shortened by 3 bases and J by 2 bases, with 18 bases between the two germline ends.

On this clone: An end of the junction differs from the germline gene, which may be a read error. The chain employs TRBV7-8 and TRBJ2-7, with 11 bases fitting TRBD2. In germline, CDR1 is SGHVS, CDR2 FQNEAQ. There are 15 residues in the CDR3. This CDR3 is CASSLAGLGTSGDCF. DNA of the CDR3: TGTGCCAGCAGCTTAGCGGGACTCGGGACTAGCGGAGATTGTTTC.

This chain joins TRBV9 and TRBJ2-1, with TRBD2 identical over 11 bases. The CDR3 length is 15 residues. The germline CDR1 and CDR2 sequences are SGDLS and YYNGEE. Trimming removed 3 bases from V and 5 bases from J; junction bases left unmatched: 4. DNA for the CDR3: TGTGCCAGCAGCGACCTAGCGGGGGGAGACAATGAGCAGTTCTTC. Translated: CASSDLAGGDNEQFF.

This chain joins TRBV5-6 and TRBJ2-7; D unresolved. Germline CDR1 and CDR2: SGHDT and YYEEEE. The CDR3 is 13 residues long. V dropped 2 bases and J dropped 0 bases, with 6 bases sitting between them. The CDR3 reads CASSFGSSYEQYF. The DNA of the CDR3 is TGTGCCAGCAGCTTCGGTAGCTCCTACGAGCAGTACTTC.

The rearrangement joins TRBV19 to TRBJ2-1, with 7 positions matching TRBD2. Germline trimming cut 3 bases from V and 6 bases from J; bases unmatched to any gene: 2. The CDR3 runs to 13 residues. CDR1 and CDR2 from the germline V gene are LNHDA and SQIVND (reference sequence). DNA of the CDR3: TGTGCCAGTAGTATTGGACTAGTCAATGAGCAGTTCTTC. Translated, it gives CASSIGLVNEQFF.

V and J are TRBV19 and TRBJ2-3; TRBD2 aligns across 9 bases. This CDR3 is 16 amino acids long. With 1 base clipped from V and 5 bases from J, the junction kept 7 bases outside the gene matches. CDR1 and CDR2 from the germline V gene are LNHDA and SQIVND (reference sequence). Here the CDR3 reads CASSIVGSGGGDTQYF. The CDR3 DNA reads TGTGCCAGTAGTATAGTTGGTAGCGGGGGTGGAGATACGCAGTATTTT.

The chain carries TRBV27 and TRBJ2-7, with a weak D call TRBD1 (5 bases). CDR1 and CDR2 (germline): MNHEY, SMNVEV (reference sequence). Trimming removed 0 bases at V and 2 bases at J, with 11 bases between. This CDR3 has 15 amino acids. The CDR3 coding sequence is TGTGCCAGCAGTTTATCGCTGACAGCTCCCTACGAGCAGTACTTC. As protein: CASSLSLTAPYEQYF.

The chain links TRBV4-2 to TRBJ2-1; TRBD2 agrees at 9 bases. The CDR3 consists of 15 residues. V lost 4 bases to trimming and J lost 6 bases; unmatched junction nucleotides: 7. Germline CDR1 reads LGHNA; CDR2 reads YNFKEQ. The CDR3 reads CASSRAGSGSNEQFF. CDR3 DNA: TGTGCCAGCAGCCGGGCGGGTAGCGGGAGCAATGAGCAGTTCTTC.

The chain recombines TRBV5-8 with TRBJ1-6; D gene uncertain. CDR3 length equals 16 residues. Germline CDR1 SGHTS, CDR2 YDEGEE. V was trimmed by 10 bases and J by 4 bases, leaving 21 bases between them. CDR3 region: CASPLVSYGYNSPLHF. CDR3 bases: TGTGCCTCCCCCTTAGTCTCCTACGGGTATAATTCACCCCTCCACTTT.

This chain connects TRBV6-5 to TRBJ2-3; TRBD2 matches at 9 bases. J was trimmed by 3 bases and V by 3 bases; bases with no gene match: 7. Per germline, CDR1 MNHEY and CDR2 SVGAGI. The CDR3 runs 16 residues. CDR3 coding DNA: TGTGCCAGCAGTTATATTAGCGGGAGCTTGACAGATACGCAGTATTTT. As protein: CASSYISGSLTDTQYF.

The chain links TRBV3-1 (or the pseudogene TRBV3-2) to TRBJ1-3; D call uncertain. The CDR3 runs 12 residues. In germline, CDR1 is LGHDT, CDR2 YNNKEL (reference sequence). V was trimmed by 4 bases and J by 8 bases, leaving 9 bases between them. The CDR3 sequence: CASSPLSDTIYF. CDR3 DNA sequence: TGTGCCAGCAGCCCCCTGTCCGACACCATATATTTT.

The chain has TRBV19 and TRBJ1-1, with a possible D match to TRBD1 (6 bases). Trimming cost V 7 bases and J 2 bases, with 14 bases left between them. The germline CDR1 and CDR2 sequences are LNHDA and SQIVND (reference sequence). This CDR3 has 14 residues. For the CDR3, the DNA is TGTGCCAGTAAAAGAGGGGGTGGTAACACTGAAGCTTTCTTT. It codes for CASKRGGGNTEAFF.

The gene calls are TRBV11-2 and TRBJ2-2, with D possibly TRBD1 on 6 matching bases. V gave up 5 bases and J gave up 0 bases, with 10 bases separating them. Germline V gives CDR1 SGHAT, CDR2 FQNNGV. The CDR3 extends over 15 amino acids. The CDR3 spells CASSPRTANTGELFF. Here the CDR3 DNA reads TGTGCCAGCAGCCCTAGGACAGCGAACACCGGGGAGCTGTTTTTT.

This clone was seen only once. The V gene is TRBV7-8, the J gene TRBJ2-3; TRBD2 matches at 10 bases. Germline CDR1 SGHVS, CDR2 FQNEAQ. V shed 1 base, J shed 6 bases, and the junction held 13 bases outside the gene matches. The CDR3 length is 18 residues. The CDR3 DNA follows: TGTGCCAGCAGCTTAGTGGCTAGCGGGGGACCTTCATTTGATACGCAGTATTTT. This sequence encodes CASSLVASGGPSFDTQYF.

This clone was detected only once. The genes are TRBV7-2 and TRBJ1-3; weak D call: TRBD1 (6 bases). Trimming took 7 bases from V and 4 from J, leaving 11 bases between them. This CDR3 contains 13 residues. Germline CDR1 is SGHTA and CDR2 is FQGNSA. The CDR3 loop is CASMIQGGNTIYF. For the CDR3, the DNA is TGTGCCAGCATGATACAGGGAGGAAACACCATATATTTT.

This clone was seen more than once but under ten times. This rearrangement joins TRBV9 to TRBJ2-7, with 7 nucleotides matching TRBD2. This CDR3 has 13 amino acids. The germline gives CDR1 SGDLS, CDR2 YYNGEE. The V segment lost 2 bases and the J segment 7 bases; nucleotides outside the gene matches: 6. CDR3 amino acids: CASSVDVGGEQYF. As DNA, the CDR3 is TGTGCCAGCAGCGTGGATGTCGGGGGGGAGCAGTACTTC.

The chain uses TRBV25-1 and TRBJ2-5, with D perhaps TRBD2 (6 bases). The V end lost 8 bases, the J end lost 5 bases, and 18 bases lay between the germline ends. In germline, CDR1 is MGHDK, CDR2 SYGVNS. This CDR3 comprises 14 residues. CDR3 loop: CASALGGAGETQYF. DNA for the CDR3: TGTGCCAGCGCATTGGGGGGTGCGGGGGAGACCCAGTACTTC.

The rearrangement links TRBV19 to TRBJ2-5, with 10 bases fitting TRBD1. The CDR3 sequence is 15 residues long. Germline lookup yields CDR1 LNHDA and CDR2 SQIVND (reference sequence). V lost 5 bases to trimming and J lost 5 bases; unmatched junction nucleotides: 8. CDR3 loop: CASSDRGPVGETQYF. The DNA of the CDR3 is TGTGCCAGTAGTGACAGGGGGCCGGTGGGGGAGACCCAGTACTTC.

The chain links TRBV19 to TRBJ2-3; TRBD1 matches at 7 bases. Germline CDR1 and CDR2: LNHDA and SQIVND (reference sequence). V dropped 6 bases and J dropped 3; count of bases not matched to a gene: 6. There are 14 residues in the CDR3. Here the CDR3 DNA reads TGTGCCAGTAGCCGCGCAGGGGGTACAGATACGCAGTATTTT. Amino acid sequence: CASSRAGGTDTQYF.

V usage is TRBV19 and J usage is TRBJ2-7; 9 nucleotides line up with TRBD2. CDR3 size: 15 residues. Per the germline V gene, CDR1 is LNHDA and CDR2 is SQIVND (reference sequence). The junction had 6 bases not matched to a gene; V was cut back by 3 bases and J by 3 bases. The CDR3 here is CASSMGASGVYEQYF. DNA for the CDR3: TGTGCCAGTAGTATGGGGGCTAGCGGGGTCTACGAGCAGTACTTC.

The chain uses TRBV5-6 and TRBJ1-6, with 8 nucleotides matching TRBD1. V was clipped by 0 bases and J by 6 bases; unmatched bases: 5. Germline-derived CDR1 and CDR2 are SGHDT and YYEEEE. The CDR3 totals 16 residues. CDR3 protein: CASSLGQGAGNSPLHF. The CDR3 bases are TGTGCCAGCAGCTTGGGCCAGGGGGCTGGTAATTCACCCCTCCACTTT.

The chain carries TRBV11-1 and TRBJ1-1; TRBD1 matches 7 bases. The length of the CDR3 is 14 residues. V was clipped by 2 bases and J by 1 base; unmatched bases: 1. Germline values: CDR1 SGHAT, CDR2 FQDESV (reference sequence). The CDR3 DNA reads TGTGCCAGCAGCTTACGACAGGGGAACACTGAAGCTTTCTTT. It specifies CASSLRQGNTEAFF. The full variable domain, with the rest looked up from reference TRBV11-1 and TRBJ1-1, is EAEVAQSPRYKITEKSQAVAFWCDPISGHATLYWYRQILGQGPELLVQFQDESVVDDSQLPKDRFSAERLKGVDSTLKIQPAELGDSAMYLCASSLRQGNTEAFFGQGTRLTVV.

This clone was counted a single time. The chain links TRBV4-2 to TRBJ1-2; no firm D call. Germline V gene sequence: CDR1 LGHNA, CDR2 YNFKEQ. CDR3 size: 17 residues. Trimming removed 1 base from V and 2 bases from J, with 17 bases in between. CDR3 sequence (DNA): TGTGCCAGCAGCCAAGTTTCTTCGGGCGGAGGGAACTATGGCTACACCTTC. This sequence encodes CASSQVSSGGGNYGYTF.

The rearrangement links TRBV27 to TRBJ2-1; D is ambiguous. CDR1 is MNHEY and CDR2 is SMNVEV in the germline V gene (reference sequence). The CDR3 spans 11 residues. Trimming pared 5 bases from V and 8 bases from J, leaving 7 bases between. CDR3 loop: CASSPGHEQFF. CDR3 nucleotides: TGTGCCAGCAGTCCTGGGCATGAGCAGTTCTTC.

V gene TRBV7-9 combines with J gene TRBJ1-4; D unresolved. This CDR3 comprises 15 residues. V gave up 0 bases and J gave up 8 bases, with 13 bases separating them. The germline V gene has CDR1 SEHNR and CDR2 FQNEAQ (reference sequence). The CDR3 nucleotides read TGTGCCAGCAGCTTAGCGGATGCGGGGTGGGAAAAACTGTTTTTT. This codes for CASSLADAGWEKLFF.

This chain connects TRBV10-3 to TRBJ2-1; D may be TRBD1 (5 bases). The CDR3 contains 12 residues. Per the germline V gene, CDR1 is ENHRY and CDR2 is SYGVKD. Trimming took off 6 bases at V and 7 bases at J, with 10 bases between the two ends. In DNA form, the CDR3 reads TGTGCCATCAGGGACACCGGGAATGAGCAGTTCTTC. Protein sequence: CAIRDTGNEQFF.

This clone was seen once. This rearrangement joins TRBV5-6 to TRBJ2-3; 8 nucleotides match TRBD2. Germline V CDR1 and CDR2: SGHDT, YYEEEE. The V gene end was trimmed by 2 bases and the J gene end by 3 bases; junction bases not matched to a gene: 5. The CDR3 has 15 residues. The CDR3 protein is CASSFRGRTTDTQYF. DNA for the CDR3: TGTGCCAGCAGCTTCCGCGGGAGGACGACAGATACGCAGTATTTT.

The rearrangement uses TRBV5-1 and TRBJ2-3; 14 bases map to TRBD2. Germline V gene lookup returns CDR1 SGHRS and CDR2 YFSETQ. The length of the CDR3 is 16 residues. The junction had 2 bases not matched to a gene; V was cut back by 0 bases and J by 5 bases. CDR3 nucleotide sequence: TGCGCCAGCAGCTTGGGACTAGCGGGGGGGCAAGATACGCAGTATTTT. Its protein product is CASSLGLAGGQDTQYF.